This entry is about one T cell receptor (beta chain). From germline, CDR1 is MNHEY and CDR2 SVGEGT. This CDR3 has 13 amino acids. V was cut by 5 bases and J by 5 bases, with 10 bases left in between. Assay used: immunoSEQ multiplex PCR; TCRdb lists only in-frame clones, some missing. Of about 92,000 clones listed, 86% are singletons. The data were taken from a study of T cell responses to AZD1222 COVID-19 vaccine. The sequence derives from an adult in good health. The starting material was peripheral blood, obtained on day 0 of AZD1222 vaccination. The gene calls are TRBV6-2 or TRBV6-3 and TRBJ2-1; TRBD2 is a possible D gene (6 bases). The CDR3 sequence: CASSRLVNNEQFF. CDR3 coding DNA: TGTGCCAGCAGTAGACTAGTGAACAATGAGCAGTTCTTC.